This TCR beta chain was recovered during a study of CXCR3-negative and CXCR3-positive naive CD8 T cells. General study results and limits: Memory CD8+ T cell repertoires were far less diverse than both naive subsets. The study found CXCR3 expression partially decreased after cryopreservation and ran most assays on fresh PBMCs.

Remarks on this clonotype: Antigen unknown.

The V gene's germline CDR1 is MDHEN and CDR2 SYDVKM. The CDR3 totals 15 residues. Cells classed as naive CD8+ T cells were CD45RO-CCR7+CD27+CD95-. UMI-labeled 5' RACE TRB cDNA libraries were prepared from the cells. Reanalyzing the 5' RACE reads, TCRdb keeps one entry per CDR3 protein, without DNA. Recorded for this sample: over 100,000 distinct CDR3 sequences. The chain recombines TRBV28 with TRBJ2-1; checking the TCRdb D call of TRBD2 is not possible without DNA. Sequenced: naive CXCR3- CD8+ T cells from blood. This sample's subset: CD45RO-CCR7+CD27+CD95- naive CD8+ T cells lacking CXCR3 (TNR3-). The clonotype comes from a human donor in good health. Some clones in this sample may be carry-over from other donors' samples. The CDR3 is CASSFLAGVGNEQFF.